The entry below gives a single T cell receptor beta chain sequence along with its context. Antigen specificity is unknown. The sample is drawn from a study of shared clonotypes between healthy human individuals. Source study methods: Quality scores were absent from the junction-only immunoSEQ sequences, so filtering differed. Clones were read by immunoSEQ multiplex PCR, and TCRdb kept only the in-frame ones, dropping some. The V and J calls and clone size were taken over from that table, and D and trimming were inferred from the DNA. The table lists 550,000 to 700,000 clones, around 78% of them singletons. The CDR3 spans 14 residues. Germline loops: CDR1 MDHEN, CDR2 SYDVKM. J gave up 5 bases and V 2 bases, and 2 bases lay outside the gene matches. Study results and limitations: Investigators expected sequencing depth to affect clonotype sharing among donors. Clonotypes which were not shared had lower generation probabilities than clonotypes that all four donors shared. Donors were few, which limited the genetic and exposure-history diversity represented.

The sample was memory CD4+ T cells sorted from blood. Documented subset: CD45RA-negative fraction. J is TRBJ1-1 and V is TRBV28; 10 bases map to TRBD1. The clonotype originates from a woman in her thirties in good health. CDR3 coding DNA: TGTGCCAGCAGTTTAAGGGACAGGGGTACTGAAGCTTTCTTT. It is translated as CASSLRDRGTEAFF.